This TCR beta chain was profiled in a study of blood T cell repertoires in COVID-19. This table comes from immunoSEQ multiplex PCR, and its TCRdb copy is limited to in-frame clones, with some not included. There are 190,000 or so clones in the sample; around 90% occur only once, and 5.5% to 7.5% lies in the top ten. The length of the CDR3 is 15 residues. The germline gives CDR1 SGHAT, CDR2 FQNNGV. V shed 5 bases, J shed 6 bases, and the junction held 4 bases outside the gene matches. This clone was recorded once. This rearrangement joins TRBV11-2 to TRBJ2-1; 13 bases map to TRBD2. Material: peripheral blood. This TCR was sampled from a man in his forties with acute or convalescent COVID-19. The chain's CDR3 is CASSRGLAGFNEQFF. For the CDR3, the DNA is TGTGCCAGCAGCCGGGGACTAGCGGGGTTCAATGAGCAGTTCTTC.